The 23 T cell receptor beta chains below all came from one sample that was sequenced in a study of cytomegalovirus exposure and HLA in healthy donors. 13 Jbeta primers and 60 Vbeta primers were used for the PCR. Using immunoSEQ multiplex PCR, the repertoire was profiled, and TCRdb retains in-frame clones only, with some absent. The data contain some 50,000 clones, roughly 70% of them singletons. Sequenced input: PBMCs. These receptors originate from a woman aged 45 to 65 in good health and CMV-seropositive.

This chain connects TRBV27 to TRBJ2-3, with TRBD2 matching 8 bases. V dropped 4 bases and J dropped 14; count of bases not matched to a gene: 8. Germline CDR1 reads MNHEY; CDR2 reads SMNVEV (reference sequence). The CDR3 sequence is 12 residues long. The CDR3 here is CASSSQRESWYF. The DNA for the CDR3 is TGTGCCAGCAGTTCCCAGCGGGAGTCTTGGTATTTT.

The CDR3 bases are TGTGCCAGCAGCCGGACTAGCGGGGGCCAGCTCCGGGAGGAGCAGTACTTC. Amino acids: CASSRTSGGQLREEQYF. The genes are TRBV7-9 and TRBJ2-7; TRBD2 matches 13 bases. The V gene's germline CDR1 is SEHNR and CDR2 FQNEAQ (reference sequence). Trimming took 5 bases from V and 7 from J; bases not matched to a gene: 14. The CDR3 runs to 17 residues.

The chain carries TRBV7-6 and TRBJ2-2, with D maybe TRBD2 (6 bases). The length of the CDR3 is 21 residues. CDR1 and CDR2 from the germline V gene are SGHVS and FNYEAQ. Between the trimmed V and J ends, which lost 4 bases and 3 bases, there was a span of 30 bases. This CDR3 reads CASSSQIYGGNSGRYTGELFF. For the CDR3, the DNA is TGTGCCAGCAGCTCACAAATCTACGGGGGTAATAGCGGACGATACACCGGGGAGCTGTTTTTT.

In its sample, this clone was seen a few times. In DNA form, the CDR3 reads TGTGCCAGCAGCTTGTTACAGGCTGGGGCCAACGTCCTGACTTTC. It translates to CASSLLQAGANVLTF. The V call is TRBV5-6, the J call TRBJ2-6; TRBD1 is a possible D gene (5 bases). The CDR3 covers 15 residues. Germline assignment: CDR1 SGHDT and CDR2 YYEEEE. The V end lost 1 base, the J end lost 2 bases, and 7 bases lay between the germline ends. Using reference TRBV5-6 and TRBJ2-6 for the parts outside the CDR3, the full variable domain is DAGVTQSPTHLIKTRGQQVTLRCSPKSGHDTVSWYQQALGQGPQFIFQYYEEEERQRGNFPDRFSGHQFPNYSSELNVNALLLGDSALYLCASSLLQAGANVLTFGAGSRLTVL.

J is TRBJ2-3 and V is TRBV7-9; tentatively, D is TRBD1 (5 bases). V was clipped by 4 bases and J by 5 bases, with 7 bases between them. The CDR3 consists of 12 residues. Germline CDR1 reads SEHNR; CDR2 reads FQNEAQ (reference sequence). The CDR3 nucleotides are TGTGCCAGCAGCTCTCAGGGAGATACGCAGTATTTT. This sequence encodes CASSSQGDTQYF.

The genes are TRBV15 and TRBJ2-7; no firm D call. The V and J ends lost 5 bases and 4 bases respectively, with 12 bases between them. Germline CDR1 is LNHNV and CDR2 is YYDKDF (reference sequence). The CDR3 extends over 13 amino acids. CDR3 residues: CATSSSPSYEQYF. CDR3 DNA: TGTGCCACCAGCTCCTCTCCCAGTTACGAGCAGTACTTC.

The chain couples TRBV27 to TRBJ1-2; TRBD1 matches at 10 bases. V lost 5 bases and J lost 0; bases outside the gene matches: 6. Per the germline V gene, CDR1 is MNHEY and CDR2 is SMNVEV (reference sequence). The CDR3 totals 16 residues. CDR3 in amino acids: CASSPGQGRTNYGYTF. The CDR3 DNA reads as TGTGCCAGCAGTCCGGGACAGGGGAGGACTAACTATGGCTACACCTTC.

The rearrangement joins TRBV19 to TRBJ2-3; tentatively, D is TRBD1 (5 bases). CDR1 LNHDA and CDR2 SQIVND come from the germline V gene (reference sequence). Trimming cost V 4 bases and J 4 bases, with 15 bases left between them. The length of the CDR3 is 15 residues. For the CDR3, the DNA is TGTGCCAGTAGTACGGTTAGGGGTTACTCAGATACGCAGTATTTT. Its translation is CASSTVRGYSDTQYF.

This chain's CDR3 is CARRLAGIYEQYF. In nucleotides, the CDR3 is TGTGCCCGGCGGCTAGCGGGGATCTACGAGCAGTACTTC. The rearrangement joins TRBV7-3 to TRBJ2-7; TRBD2 matches at 9 bases. V dropped 11 bases and J dropped 3; count of bases not matched to a gene: 8. Germline CDR1 is SGHTA and CDR2 is FQGTGA. This CDR3 has 13 amino acids.

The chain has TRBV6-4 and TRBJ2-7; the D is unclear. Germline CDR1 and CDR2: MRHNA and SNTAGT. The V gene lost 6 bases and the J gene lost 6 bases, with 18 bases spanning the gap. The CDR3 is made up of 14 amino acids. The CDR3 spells CASSPPWAASEQYF. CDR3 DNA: TGTGCCAGCAGCCCTCCATGGGCAGCTTCCGAGCAGTACTTC.

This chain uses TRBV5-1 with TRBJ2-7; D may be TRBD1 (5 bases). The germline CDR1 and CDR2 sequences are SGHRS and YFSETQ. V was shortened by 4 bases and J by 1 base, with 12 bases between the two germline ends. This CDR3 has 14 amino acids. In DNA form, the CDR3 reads TGCGCCAGCAGCCCCCCCTCAGGGTCCTACGAGCAGTACTTC. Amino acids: CASSPPSGSYEQYF.

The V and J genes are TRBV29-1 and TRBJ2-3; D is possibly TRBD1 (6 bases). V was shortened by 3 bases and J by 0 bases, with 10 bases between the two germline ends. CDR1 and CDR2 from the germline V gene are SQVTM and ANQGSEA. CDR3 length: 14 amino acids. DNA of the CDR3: TGCAGCGTTGATGCGACAGGAAGCACAGATACGCAGTATTTT. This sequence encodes CSVDATGSTDTQYF.

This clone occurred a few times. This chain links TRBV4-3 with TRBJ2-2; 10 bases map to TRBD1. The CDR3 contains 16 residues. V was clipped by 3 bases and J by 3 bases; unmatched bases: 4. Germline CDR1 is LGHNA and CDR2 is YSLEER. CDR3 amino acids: CASSHQTGGDTGELFF. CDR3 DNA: TGCGCCAGCAGCCACCAGACAGGGGGCGACACCGGGGAGCTGTTTTTT.

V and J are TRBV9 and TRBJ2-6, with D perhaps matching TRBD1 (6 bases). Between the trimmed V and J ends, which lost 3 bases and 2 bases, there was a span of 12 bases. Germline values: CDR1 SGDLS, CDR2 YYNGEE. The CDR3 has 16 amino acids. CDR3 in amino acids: CASSEPRGTGANVLTF. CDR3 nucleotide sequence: TGTGCCAGCAGCGAGCCGAGGGGGACTGGGGCCAACGTCCTGACTTTC.

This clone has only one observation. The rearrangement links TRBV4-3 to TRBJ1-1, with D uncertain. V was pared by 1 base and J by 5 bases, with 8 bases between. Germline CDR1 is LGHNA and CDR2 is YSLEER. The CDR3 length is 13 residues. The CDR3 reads CASSQVARTEAFF. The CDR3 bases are TGCGCCAGCAGCCAAGTAGCGCGGACTGAAGCTTTCTTT.

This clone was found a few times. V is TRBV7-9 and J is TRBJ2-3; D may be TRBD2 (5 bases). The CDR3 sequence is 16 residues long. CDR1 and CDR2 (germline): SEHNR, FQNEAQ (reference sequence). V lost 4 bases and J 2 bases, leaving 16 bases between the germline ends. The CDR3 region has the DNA TGTGCCAGCAGCTCCGCTTTAGGAGGTGACACAGATACGCAGTATTTT. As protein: CASSSALGGDTDTQYF.

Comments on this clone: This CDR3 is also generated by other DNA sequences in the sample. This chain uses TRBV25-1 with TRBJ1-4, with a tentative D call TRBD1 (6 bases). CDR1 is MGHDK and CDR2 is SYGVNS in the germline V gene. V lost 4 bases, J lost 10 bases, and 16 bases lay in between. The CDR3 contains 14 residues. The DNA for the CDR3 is TGTGCCAGCAGTGCAAACAGGGCGGTGGGAAAACTGTTTTTT. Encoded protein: CASSANRAVGKLFF.

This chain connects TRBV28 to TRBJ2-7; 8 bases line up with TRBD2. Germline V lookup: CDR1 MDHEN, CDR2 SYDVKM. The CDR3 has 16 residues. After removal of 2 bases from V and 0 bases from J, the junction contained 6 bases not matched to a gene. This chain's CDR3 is CASSLEAGGASYEQYF. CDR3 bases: TGTGCCAGCAGTTTAGAGGCGGGGGGCGCCTCCTACGAGCAGTACTTC.

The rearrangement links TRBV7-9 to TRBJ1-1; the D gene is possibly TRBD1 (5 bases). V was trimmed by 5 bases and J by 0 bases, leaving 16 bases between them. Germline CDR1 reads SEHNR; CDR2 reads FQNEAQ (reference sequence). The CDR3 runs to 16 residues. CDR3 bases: TGTGCCAGCAGCCCCGACAGTAACTTCATGAACACTGAAGCTTTCTTT. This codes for CASSPDSNFMNTEAFF. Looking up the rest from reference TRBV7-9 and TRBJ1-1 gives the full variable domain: DTGVSQNPRHKITKRGQNVTFRCDPISEHNRLYWYRQTLGQGPEFLTYFQNEAQLEKSRLLSDRFSAERPKGSFSTLEIQRTEQGDSAMYLCASSPDSNFMNTEAFFGQGTRLTVV.

The chain's CDR3 is CASSDRRFYGYTF. CDR3 nucleotide sequence: TGTGCCAGCAGTGATCGCAGATTCTATGGCTACACCTTC. The genes are TRBV6-1 and TRBJ1-2, with D unclear. The CDR3 spans 13 residues. Germline V gene sequence: CDR1 MNHNS, CDR2 SASEGT. Trimming pared 3 bases from V and 4 bases from J, leaving 9 bases between.

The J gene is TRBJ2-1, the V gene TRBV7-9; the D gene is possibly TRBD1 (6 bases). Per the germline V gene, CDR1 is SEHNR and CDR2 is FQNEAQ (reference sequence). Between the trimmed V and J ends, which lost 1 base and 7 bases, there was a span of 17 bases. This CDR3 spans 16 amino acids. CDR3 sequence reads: CASSLGGGASGNEQFF. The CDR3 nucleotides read TGTGCCAGCAGCTTAGGAGGGGGAGCATCGGGTAATGAGCAGTTCTTC.

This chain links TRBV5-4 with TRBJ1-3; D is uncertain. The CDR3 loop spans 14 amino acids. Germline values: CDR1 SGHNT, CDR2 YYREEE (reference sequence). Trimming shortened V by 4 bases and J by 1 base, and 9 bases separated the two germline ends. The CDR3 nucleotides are TGTGCCAGCAGCCTGAGGAATTCTGGAAACACCATATATTTT. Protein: CASSLRNSGNTIYF.

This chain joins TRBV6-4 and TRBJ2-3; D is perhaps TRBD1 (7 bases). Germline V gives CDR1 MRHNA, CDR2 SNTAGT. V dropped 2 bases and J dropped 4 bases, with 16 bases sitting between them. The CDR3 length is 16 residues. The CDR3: CASSDRLGGGADTQYF. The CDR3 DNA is TGTGCCAGCAGTGACCGACTAGGAGGGGGCGCAGATACGCAGTATTTT.